One sample yielded the 18 T cell receptor beta chains listed below, sequenced in a study of CD8+CD57+ T cells in acquired aplastic anemia. Genomic DNA templated the TCR beta VDJ and CDR3 profiling. TCRdb independently ran MiXCR on the reads; one entry per CDR3 protein. This sample has a few hundred thousand distinct CDR3 sequences; around 72% occur once, and the top ten carry approximately 3.8%. Sequenced: sorted CD4+, CD8+, or CD8+CD57+ T cells (not recorded which) from PBMCs. The receptors here all came from a human donor in good health, serving as a control.

The V gene is TRBV7-6, the J gene TRBJ2-1; 12 bases match TRBD2. Germline V gene sequence: CDR1 SGHVS, CDR2 FNYEAQ. This CDR3 region has 16 residues. The V gene end was trimmed by 4 bases and the J gene end by 3 bases; junction bases not matched to a gene: 4. CDR3 nucleotides: TGTGCCAGCAGCTCTGGACTAGCGGGGTACTACAATGAGCAGTTCTTC. Translating gives CASSSGLAGYYNEQFF.

This clonotype has a single count. The chain is built from TRBV9 and TRBJ1-2; possible D gene TRBD1, 6 bases. Trimming cost V 5 bases and J 12 bases, with 20 bases left between them. CDR1 is SGDLS, CDR2 YYNGEE, per germline. This CDR3 region has 13 residues. This CDR3 reads CASSAAGQSTDTF. The DNA for the CDR3 is TGTGCCAGCAGTGCAGCTGGACAGAGCACTGACACCTTC. The variable domain in full, with the rest retrieved from reference TRBV9 and TRBJ1-2, is DSGVTQTPKHLITATGQRVTLRCSPRSGDLSVYWYQQSLDQGLQFLIQYYNGEERAKGNILERFSAQQFPDLHSELNLSSLELGDSALYFCASSAAGQSTDTFGSGTRLTVV.

This clonotype was seen ten or more times. V is TRBV12-3 or TRBV12-4 and J is TRBJ2-7; TRBD2 aligns across 14 bases. The trim removed 10 bases at V and 7 bases at J, leaving 15 bases unmatched. There are 16 residues in the CDR3. The CDR3 region has the DNA TGTGCCACCTCTCCGGGACTAGCGGGGGTTTGGTATGAGCAGTACTTC. Translated, it gives CATSPGLAGVWYEQYF.

This rearrangement joins TRBV19 to TRBJ1-5; D not certain. Germline V CDR1 and CDR2: LNHDA, SQIVND (reference sequence). The germline V and J ends were trimmed by 11 bases and 4 bases, with 15 bases remaining between them. This CDR3 comprises 13 residues. The CDR3 DNA reads as TGTGCCGGTACCGCACAGAGAAATCAGCCCCAGCATTTT. Protein product: CAGTAQRNQPQHF.

This chain joins TRBV5-1 and TRBJ2-3, with a weak D call TRBD2 (5 bases). The CDR3 is 15 amino acids. Trimming removed 2 bases at V and 5 bases at J, with 15 bases between. Germline V gene lookup returns CDR1 SGHRS and CDR2 YFSETQ. This CDR3 reads CASSLAGGRRDTQYF. CDR3 sequence (DNA): TGCGCCAGCAGCTTAGCAGGAGGTAGGAGAGATACGCAGTATTTT.

This clonotype was observed at least ten times. The chain uses TRBV7-2 and TRBJ1-1, with D possibly TRBD1 on 6 matching bases. CDR3 size: 14 residues. Germline CDR1 and CDR2: SGHTA and FQGNSA. Trimming removed 5 bases at V and 3 bases at J, with 13 bases between. The CDR3 region has the DNA TGTGCCAGCAGCCCACAGGGAGTCGACACTGAAGCTTTCTTT. Its translation: CASSPQGVDTEAFF.

This clonotype was seen more than once but under ten times. The chain links TRBV20-1 to TRBJ2-7; 11 bases fit TRBD1. With 6 bases clipped from V and 3 bases from J, the junction kept 1 base outside the gene matches. The CDR3 sequence is 12 residues long. Germline CDR1 and CDR2: DFQATT and SNEGSKA (reference sequence). In DNA form, the CDR3 reads TGCAGTGCAGGGACAGGGGGCTACGAGCAGTACTTC. Amino acid sequence: CSAGTGGYEQYF.

This clonotype was seen only a few times. This chain joins TRBV7-8 and TRBJ2-3, with 11 nucleotides matching TRBD2. Per the germline V gene, CDR1 is SGHVS and CDR2 is FQNEAQ. The CDR3 spans 20 residues. Trimming at V came to 1 base and at J to 0 bases, leaving 12 bases not matched to a gene. CDR3 nucleotide sequence: TGTGCCAGCAGCTTAGTGTCTAGCGGGGGGTTCAAGCAGAGCACAGATACGCAGTATTTT. Translated: CASSLVSSGGFKQSTDTQYF.

This clonotype was picked up many times. The V gene is TRBV24-1, the J gene TRBJ1-5; D is possibly TRBD1 (5 bases). The germline V gene has CDR1 KGHDR and CDR2 SFDVKD. Between the trimmed V and J ends, which lost 4 bases and 7 bases, there was a span of 13 bases. CDR3 length: 14 amino acids. The CDR3, as DNA: TGTGCCACCAGTGAGGGAGGGGACCAACAGCCCCAGCATTTT. Encoded protein: CATSEGGDQQPQHF.

V is TRBV25-1 and J is TRBJ2-7; D is perhaps TRBD1 (6 bases). With 10 bases removed from V and 5 bases from J, the gap between germline ends came to 18 bases. The germline V gene encodes CDR1 MGHDK and CDR2 SYGVNS. This CDR3 contains 13 residues. The CDR3 here is CATNLAGDHEQYF. The CDR3 DNA reads as TGTGCCACCAATTTGGCAGGGGACCACGAGCAGTACTTC.

This clonotype was seen at least ten times. V is TRBV6-5 and J is TRBJ1-2; perhaps TRBD1 as D (5 bases). Deletions cut 2 bases from V and 5 bases from J, with 9 bases between. Per the germline V gene, CDR1 is MNHEY and CDR2 is SVGAGI. This CDR3 is built from 13 residues. The CDR3 loop reads CASSYTAGYGYTF. The CDR3 DNA reads TGTGCCAGCAGTTACACGGCAGGGTATGGCTACACCTTC.

The chain has TRBV11-2 and TRBJ1-2; D remains unclear. CDR3 size: 14 residues. V lost 5 bases and J 7 bases, leaving 17 bases between the germline ends. Germline V CDR1 and CDR2: SGHAT, FQNNGV. The CDR3 coding sequence is TGTGCCAGCAGCCTACGCTCCGCGACCGGTGGCTACACCTTC. Translated: CASSLRSATGGYTF. Based on the CDR3 plus reference TRBV11-2 and TRBJ1-2, the full variable domain is EAGVAQSPRYKIIEKRQSVAFWCNPISGHATLYWYQQILGQGPKLLIQFQNNGVVDDSQLPKDRFSAERLKGVDSTLKIQPAKLEDSAVYLCASSLRSATGGYTFGSGTRLTVV.

This sequence joins TRBV29-1 and TRBJ1-2, with D possibly being TRBD1 (6 bases). Deletions cut 4 bases from V and 10 bases from J, with 19 bases between. CDR3 length: 13 residues. Germline loops: CDR1 SQVTM, CDR2 ANQGSEA. The CDR3 nucleotides read TGCAGCGTTGCCCCGGACAGCCGTGGGTACTACACCTTC. Translation: CSVAPDSRGYYTF.

This chain connects TRBV5-1 to TRBJ1-1, with TRBD1 as a possible D gene (6 bases). Trimming shortened V by 1 base and J by 3 bases, and 19 bases separated the two germline ends. Germline assignment: CDR1 SGHRS and CDR2 YFSETQ. This CDR3 contains 17 residues. CDR3 protein: CASSLSGGGFGDTEAFF. The CDR3 DNA reads TGCGCCAGCAGCTTGTCCGGGGGCGGGTTTGGCGACACTGAAGCTTTCTTT.

Details on this clonotype: The junction and the germline gene differ at one end; a read error may be behind it. The chain recombines TRBV10-3 with TRBJ1-6; no clear D. The CDR3 totals 12 residues. CDR1 is ENHRY and CDR2 is SYGVKD in the germline V gene. CDR3 loop: CAISSSSYPLHF. The CDR3 DNA reads as TGTGCCATCTCCAGCAGCTCCTACCCCCTCCACTTC.

The chain is built from TRBV29-1 and TRBJ2-7; a weak D match, TRBD1 (6 bases). Trimming left V 5 bases short and J 0 bases short, with 14 bases between. CDR1 and CDR2 (germline): SQVTM, ANQGSEA. There are 14 residues in the CDR3. CDR3 DNA sequence: TGCAGCGTTTTAAGACAGGTCAGCTCCTACGAGCAGTACTTC. Translating gives CSVLRQVSSYEQYF.

V is TRBV7-2 and J is TRBJ2-3; D not resolved. Trimming left V 0 bases short and J 2 bases short, with 9 bases between. Germline V CDR1 and CDR2: SGHTA, FQGNSA. This CDR3 spans 15 amino acids. The chain's CDR3 is CASSLAGWITDTQYF. DNA of the CDR3: TGTGCCAGCAGCTTAGCTGGGTGGATCACAGATACGCAGTATTTT.

The V and J genes are TRBV19 and TRBJ1-4; maybe TRBD1 (5 bases). Trimming took off 4 bases at V and 8 bases at J, with 17 bases between the two ends. This CDR3 has 15 residues. Germline V gives CDR1 LNHDA, CDR2 SQIVND (reference sequence). The CDR3 coding sequence is TGTGCCAGTAGTAAAGTGGGGGACTTGGAGGAAAAACTGTTTTTT. This encodes CASSKVGDLEEKLFF.